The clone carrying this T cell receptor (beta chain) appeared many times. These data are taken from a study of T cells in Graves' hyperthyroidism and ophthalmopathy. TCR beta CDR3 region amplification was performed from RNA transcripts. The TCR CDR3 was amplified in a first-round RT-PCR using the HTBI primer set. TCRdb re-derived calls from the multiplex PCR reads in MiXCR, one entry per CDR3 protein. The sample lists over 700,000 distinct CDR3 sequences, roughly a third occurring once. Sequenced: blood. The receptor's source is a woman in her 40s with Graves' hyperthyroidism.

For the CDR3, the DNA is TGTGCCACCAGCAGAGATCTTACGGCAGGGGTGGGCTATGGCTACACCTTC. It encodes CATSRDLTAGVGYGYTF. The gene calls are TRBV15 and TRBJ1-2, with D possibly matching TRBD1 (6 bases). The CDR3 extends over 17 amino acids. Germline-derived CDR1 and CDR2 are LNHNV and YYDKDF (reference sequence). The V and J ends lost 0 bases and 4 bases respectively, with 18 bases between them.